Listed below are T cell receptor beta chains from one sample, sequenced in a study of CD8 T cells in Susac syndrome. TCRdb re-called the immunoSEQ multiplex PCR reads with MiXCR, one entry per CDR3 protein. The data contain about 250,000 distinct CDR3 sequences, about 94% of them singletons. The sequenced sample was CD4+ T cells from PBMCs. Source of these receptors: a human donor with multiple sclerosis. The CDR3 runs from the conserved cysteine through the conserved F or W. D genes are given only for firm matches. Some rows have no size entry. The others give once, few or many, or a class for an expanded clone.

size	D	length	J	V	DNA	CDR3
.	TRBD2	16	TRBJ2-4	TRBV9	TGTGCCAGCAGCGCCCTAGCGGGGGCCGGGGAAAACATTCAGTACTTC	CASSALAGAGENIQYF
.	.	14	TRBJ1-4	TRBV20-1	TGCAGTGCAATCGGAGGGGCCCCTAATGAAAAACTGTTTTTT	CSAIGGAPNEKLFF
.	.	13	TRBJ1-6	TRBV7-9	TGTGCCAGCAGCCTACTCGATCTTTCACCCCTCCACTTT	CASSLLDLSPLHF
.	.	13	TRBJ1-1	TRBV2	TGTGCCAGCAGTCCCCGGGGGACCGAAGAAGCTTTCTTT	CASSPRGTEEAFF
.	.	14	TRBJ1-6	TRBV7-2	TGTGCCAGCAGCTTACAACAGTATAATTCACCCCTCCACTTT	CASSLQQYNSPLHF
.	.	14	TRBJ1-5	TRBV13	TGTGCCAGCAGCTTTAGGGCAGGGAATCAGCCCCAGCATTTT	CASSFRAGNQPQHF
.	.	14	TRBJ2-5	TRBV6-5	TGTGCCAGCAGTTACTCGGTTCTAGTAGAGACCCAGTACTTC	CASSYSVLVETQYF
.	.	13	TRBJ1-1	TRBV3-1	TGTGCCAGCAGCCAAGGATATAACACTGAAGCTTTCTTT	CASSQGYNTEAFF
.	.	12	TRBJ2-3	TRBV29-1	TGCAGCGTTCTTCAAGGGTCAGATACGCAGTATTTT	CSVLQGSDTQYF
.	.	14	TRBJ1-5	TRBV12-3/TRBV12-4	TGTGCCAGCAGTTTATCAGGGATCAATCAGCCCCAGCATTTT	CASSLSGINQPQHF
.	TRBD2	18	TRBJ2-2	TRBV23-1	TGCGCCAGCAGTCAATCCGGACTAGCGGGAGAATGGACCGGGGAGCTGTTTTTT	CASSQSGLAGEWTGELFF
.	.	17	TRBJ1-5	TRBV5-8	TGTGCCAGCAGCTTGTACCAAAACAGGGATAGCAATCAGCCCCAGCATTTT	CASSLYQNRDSNQPQHF
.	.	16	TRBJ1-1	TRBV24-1	TGTGCCACCAGTGACAAGGACGGAAAGATGAACACTGAAGCTTTCTTT	CATSDKDGKMNTEAFF
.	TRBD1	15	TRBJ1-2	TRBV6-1	TGTGCCAGCAGTCGGACAGGGGGCAAGGGCTATGGCTACACCTTC	CASSRTGGKGYGYTF
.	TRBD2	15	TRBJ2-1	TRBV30	TGTGCCTGGAGGGGTGTCAGCGGGAGGATCGATGAGCAGTTCTTC	CAWRGVSGRIDEQFF
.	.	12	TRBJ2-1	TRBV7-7	TGTGCCAGCAGCTTTGACGGCAATGAGCAGTTCTTC	CASSFDGNEQFF
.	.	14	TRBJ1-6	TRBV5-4	TGTGCCAGCAGCTTGGATGTGTCGAATTCACCCCTCCACTTT	CASSLDVSNSPLHF
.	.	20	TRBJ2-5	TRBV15	TGTGCCACCAGCAGAGATAGTCCGGGAACAGGAGGGGGTCTACAAGAGACCCAGTACTTC	CATSRDSPGTGGGLQETQYF
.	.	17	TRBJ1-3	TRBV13	TGTGCCAGCAGCTCGCCGGGGGGGTTAATTTCTGGAAACACCATATATTTT	CASSSPGGLISGNTIYF
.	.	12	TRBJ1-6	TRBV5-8	TGTGCCAGCAGCGACAGGAATTCACCCCTCCACTTT	CASSDRNSPLHF
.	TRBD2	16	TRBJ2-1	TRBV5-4	TGTGCCAGCAGCTTGGGTCGCGGGAGCTACTACAATGAGCAGTTCTTC	CASSLGRGSYYNEQFF
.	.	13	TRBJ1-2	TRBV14	TGTGCCAGCAGCCAAGGGACACCCTATGGCTACACCTTC	CASSQGTPYGYTF
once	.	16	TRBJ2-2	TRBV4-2	TGTGCCAGCAGCCAAGTGGGGCTAGCGAGAACCGGGGAGCTGTTTTTT	CASSQVGLARTGELFF
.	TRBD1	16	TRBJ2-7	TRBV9	TGTGCCAGCAGCGTATCGATAGGGACAGGGTCCTACGAGCAGTACTTC	CASSVSIGTGSYEQYF
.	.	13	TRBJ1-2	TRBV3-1	TGTGCCAGCAGCACCGGACAGACCTATGGCTACACCTTC	CASSTGQTYGYTF
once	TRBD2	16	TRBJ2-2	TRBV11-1	TGTGCCAGCAGCTATCCGGCCGGGACTAGAGGCGGGGAGCTGTTTTTT	CASSYPAGTRGGELFF
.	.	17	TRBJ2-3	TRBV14	TGTGCCAGCAGCCAAGATACCCTACTCCCTACCACAGATACGCAGTATTTT	CASSQDTLLPTTDTQYF
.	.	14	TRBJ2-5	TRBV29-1	TGCAGCGTTGAAGGGAACCCTGCGGGCGAGACCCAGTACTTC	CSVEGNPAGETQYF
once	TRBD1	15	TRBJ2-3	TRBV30	TGTGCCTGGAGCCCGGGACAGGGGACGGGGGATACGCAGTATTTT	CAWSPGQGTGDTQYF
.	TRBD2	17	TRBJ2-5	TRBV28	TGTGCCAGCAGTTTCGAGGTCGCGGGGGGCCTTGCTGAGACCCAGTACTTC	CASSFEVAGGLAETQYF
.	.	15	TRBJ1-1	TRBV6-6	TGTGCCAGCACCCACGGGAGGGGAAAGAACACTGAAGCTTTCTTT	CASTHGRGKNTEAFF
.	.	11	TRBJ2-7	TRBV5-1	TGTGCCAGCTCATCTTCCTACGAGCAGTACTTC	CASSSSYEQYF
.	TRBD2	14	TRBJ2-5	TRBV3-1	TGTGCCAGCACCCGCGCGGGAGGGCAAGAGACCCAGTACTTC	CASTRAGGQETQYF
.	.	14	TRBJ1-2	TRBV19	TGTGCCCGGCTCCTCGGGGCGCATGACTATGGCTACACCTTC	CARLLGAHDYGYTF
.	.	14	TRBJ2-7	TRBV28	TGTGCCAGCACTCTTGGCTGGAGCTCCTACGAGCAGTACTTC	CASTLGWSSYEQYF
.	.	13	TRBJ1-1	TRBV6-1	TGTGCCAGCAGTGATGTAGGGGCAACTGAAGCTTTCTTT	CASSDVGATEAFF
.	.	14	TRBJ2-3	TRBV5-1	TGCGCCAGCAGCTTGGGTGGGTTAAGGGATACGCAGTATTTT	CASSLGGLRDTQYF
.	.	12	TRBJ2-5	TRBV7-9	TGTGCCAGCAGCTTAGTGGACGAGACCCAGTACTTC	CASSLVDETQYF
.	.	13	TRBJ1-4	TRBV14	TGTGCCAGCAGCCTTAACAGTAATGAAAAACTGTTTTTT	CASSLNSNEKLFF
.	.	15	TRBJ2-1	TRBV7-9	TGTGCCAGCAGCCCCGGTCGGGGAAACTACAATGAGCAGTTCTTC	CASSPGRGNYNEQFF
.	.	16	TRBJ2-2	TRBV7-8	TGTGCCAGCAGCTACTATGAGGGGGCGAACACCGGGGAGCTGTTTTTT	CASSYYEGANTGELFF
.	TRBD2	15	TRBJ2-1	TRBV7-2	TGTGCCAGCAGCTTATTGTGGACTAGCTACAATGAGCAGTTCTTC	CASSLLWTSYNEQFF
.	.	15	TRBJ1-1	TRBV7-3	TGTGCCAGCAGCTTAAACCCTATTACGGGCAGGGAAGCTTTCTTT	CASSLNPITGREAFF
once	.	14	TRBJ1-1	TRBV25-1	TGTGCCAGCAGTGACCCCGGGAGGAACACTGAAGCTTTCTTT	CASSDPGRNTEAFF
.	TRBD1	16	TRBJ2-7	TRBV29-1	TGCAGCGTTCGCGGGACCGGGACAGGGGTAACCTACGAGCAGTACTTC	CSVRGTGTGVTYEQYF
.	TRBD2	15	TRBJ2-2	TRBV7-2	TGTGCCAGCAGCACCCGGGACTACCCCGCCGGGGAGCTGTTTTTT	CASSTRDYPAGELFF
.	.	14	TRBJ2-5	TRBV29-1	TGCAGCGTTGGAGGGATAGAACAGCCGGAGACCCAGTACTTC	CSVGGIEQPETQYF
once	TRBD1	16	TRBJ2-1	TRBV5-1	TGCGCCAGCAGCCCGGGAATGGACAGGGGATACAATGAGCAGTTCTTC	CASSPGMDRGYNEQFF
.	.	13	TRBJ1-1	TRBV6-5	TGTGCCAGCAGTTGGGCAGGGAACACTGAAGCTTTCTTT	CASSWAGNTEAFF
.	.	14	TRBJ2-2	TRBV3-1	TGTGCCAGCAGCCAGGCCTCCCTCGCCGGGGAGCTGTTTTTT	CASSQASLAGELFF
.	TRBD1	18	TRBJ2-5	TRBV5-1	TGCGCCAGCAGCTCCTACTCCTCGGGGACAGGGGTCCTAGAGACCCAGTACTTC	CASSSYSSGTGVLETQYF
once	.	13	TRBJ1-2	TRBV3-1	TGTGCCAGCAGCCAAGATGGACGGTCCAGCTACACCTTC	CASSQDGRSSYTF
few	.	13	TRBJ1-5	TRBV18	TGTGCCAGCTCAGCAGGACACAATCAGCCCCAGCATTTT	CASSAGHNQPQHF